This TCR beta chain appears in the sequencing data of a study of blood T cell repertoires in COVID-19. Study context: Samples of COVID-19 (acute and convalescent) were obtained from the United States, Italy and Spain. Sources were T cells, B-cell-depleted T cells, or PBMCs; the material itself was cDNA or gDNA.

Only in-frame clones appear in the TCRdb table, and some are missing; sequencing was by immunoSEQ multiplex PCR. There are a few hundred thousand clones in the sample; roughly 88% occur only once, and around 0.9% lies in the top ten. The sequence derives from a woman in her 30s who had recovered from COVID-19. Sequencing input: PBMCs or T cells enriched from blood (not recorded which).

CDR3 in DNA: TGTGCCAGCCGAGGTTTCGGGGGGGGCCAAGAGACCCAGTACTTC. Its translation: CASRGFGGGQETQYF. This sequence joins TRBV11-2 and TRBJ2-5; 8 bases map to TRBD2. The CDR3 has 15 residues. Germline V gene sequence: CDR1 SGHAT, CDR2 FQNNGV. V shed 8 bases, J shed 1 base, and the junction held 9 bases outside the gene matches.